This T cell receptor beta chain was sequenced for a study of cytomegalovirus exposure and HLA in healthy donors. The CDR3 has 17 amino acids. V lost 2 bases and J 0 bases, leaving 16 bases between the germline ends. Germline CDR1 is KGHSH and CDR2 is LQKENI. Primers: 60 Vbeta forward and 13 Jbeta reverse. This table comes from immunoSEQ multiplex PCR, and its TCRdb copy is limited to in-frame clones, with some not included. This table holds about 130,000 clones, approximately 80% found once. J is TRBJ1-1 and V is TRBV18; no definite D call. What was sequenced was PBMCs. The TCR comes from a man in his forties or fifties in good health and CMV-seronegative. In DNA, the CDR3 is TGTGCCAGCTCACCAGGCCAAAACAGCCAGATGAACACTGAAGCTTTCTTT. As protein: CASSPGQNSQMNTEAFF. The variable domain in full, completed from reference TRBV18 and TRBJ1-1, reads NAGVMQNPRHLVRRRGQEARLRCSPMKGHSHVYWYRQLPEEGLKFMVYLQKENIIDESGMPKERFSAEFPKEGPSILRIQQVVRGDSAAYFCASSPGQNSQMNTEAFFGQGTRLTVV.